A selection of T cell receptor beta chains follows, all from one sample in a study of blood T cells in healthy people across ages. TCRdb re-derived calls from the 5' RACE reads in MiXCR, one entry per CDR3 protein. Of fewer than 750,000 distinct CDR3 sequences in the sample, under 55% were seen once. Sequenced material: blood. The receptors were sampled from a man older than 75 in good health. The CDR3 runs from the conserved cysteine through the conserved F or W. A D gene is named only where the DNA matches it firmly. Rows give clone size only sometimes, using once, few, many, or a class for an expanded clone.

many | - | TRBJ2-6 | TRBV6-5 | CASTPASSGANVLTF | TGTGCCAGCACCCCCGCTTCCTCTGGGGCCAACGTCCTGACTTTC
- | - | TRBJ1-1 | TRBV4-3 | CASSQGISSNTEAFF | TGCGCCAGCAGCCAAGGTATTTCGTCGAACACTGAAGCTTTCTTT
many | - | TRBJ2-1 | TRBV29-1 | CSVDGSPSYNEQFF | TGCAGCGTTGACGGAAGTCCCTCCTACAATGAGCAGTTCTTC
- | TRBD1 | TRBJ2-7 | TRBV14 | CASSQVISGQAEQYF | TGTGCCAGCAGCCAAGTTATATCGGGACAGGCCGAGCAGTACTTC
few | - | TRBJ2-3 | TRBV25-1 | CASSTPGSATQYF | TGTGCCAGCAGTACCCCGGGCAGCGCTACGCAGTATTTT
few | TRBD1 | TRBJ2-5 | TRBV7-2 | CASSSRDRGVQETQYF | TGTGCCAGCAGCTCCCGGGACAGGGGGGTCCAAGAGACCCAGTACTTC
- | - | TRBJ1-6 | TRBV4-2 | CASSQDHRTSPLHF | TGTGCCAGCAGCCAAGATCATAGGACTTCACCCCTCCACTTT
- | - | TRBJ2-5 | TRBV5-1 | CASSPLPTEQETQYF | TGCGCCAGCAGCCCACTCCCGACAGAGCAAGAGACCCAGTACTTC
- | - | TRBJ2-3 | TRBV29-1 | CSVVVPGSSTDTQYF | TGCAGCGTTGTGGTCCCGGGTTCTAGCACAGATACGCAGTATTTT
once | - | TRBJ2-4 | TRBV20-1 | CSLSPAKNIQYF | TGCAGCCTTAGCCCGGCCAAAAACATTCAGTACTTC
- | - | TRBJ2-5 | TRBV11-2 | CASSLGAIQETQYF | TGTGCCAGCAGCTTAGGAGCAATTCAAGAGACCCAGTACTTC
- | TRBD1 | TRBJ2-1 | TRBV5-1 | CASSFRDRPTEQFF | TGCGCCAGCAGCTTCCGGGACAGACCAACGGAGCAGTTCTTC
- | - | TRBJ1-2 | TRBV7-9 | CASSPDLGYTF | TGTGCCAGCAGCCCGGACTTGGGCTACACCTTC
once | - | TRBJ1-5 | TRBV2 | CASSEAGINQPQHF | TGTGCCAGCAGTGAAGCAGGGATCAATCAGCCCCAGCATTTT
- | - | TRBJ1-5 | TRBV30 | CAWSRLDSDPQHF | TGTGCCTGGAGCAGGTTGGACAGTGACCCCCAGCATTTT
- | - | TRBJ1-2 | TRBV20-1 | CSARTPGGGLKGNGYTF | TGCAGTGCTAGGACCCCGGGGGGGGGATTGAAAGGGAATGGCTACACCTTC
- | - | TRBJ2-7 | TRBV11-2 | CASSLVATEQYF | TGCGCCAGCAGCTTAGTCGCGACCGAGCAGTACTTC
- | - | TRBJ2-3 | TRBV7-2 | CASSLGTVNTDTQYF | TGTGCCAGCAGCTTAGGGACCGTTAACACAGATACGCAGTATTTT
- | TRBD2 | TRBJ2-1 | TRBV15 | CATSRGTSGRGNEQFF | TGTGCCACCAGCAGAGGGACTAGCGGGAGGGGGAATGAGCAGTTCTTC
- | TRBD2 | TRBJ2-3 | TRBV7-3 | CASSLRGASGVTDTQYF | TGTGCCAGCAGCTTAAGGGGGGCTAGCGGGGTCACAGATACGCAGTATTTT
- | TRBD2 | TRBJ2-3 | TRBV5-1 | CASKAAGAADTQYF | TGCGCCAGCAAAGCAGCGGGAGCCGCAGATACGCAGTATTTT
many | TRBD2 | TRBJ2-1 | TRBV29-1 | CSAPVRTSFPRNEQFF | TGCAGCGCCCCAGTGAGGACTAGCTTCCCCCGCAATGAGCAGTTCTTC
few | - | TRBJ2-5 | TRBV20-1 | CSARVSDVGTQYF | TGCAGTGCTAGGGTATCAGACGTTGGGACCCAGTACTTC
- | - | TRBJ1-6 | TRBV4-3 | CASSQNTGRYNSPLHF | TGCGCCAGCAGCCAAAATACCGGCCGTTATAATTCACCCCTCCACTTT
- | TRBD2 | TRBJ2-7 | TRBV9 | CASSVGTSGGGSYEQYF | TGTGCCAGCAGCGTCGGGACTAGCGGGGGGGGGAGCTACGAGCAGTACTTC
- | - | TRBJ2-3 | TRBV10-3 | CAIKVGRGESDTQYF | TGTGCCATCAAGGTCGGGCGGGGTGAATCAGATACGCAGTATTTT
- | TRBD1 | TRBJ2-1 | TRBV25-1 | CASRAGTGPYNEQFF | TGTGCCAGCAGGGCCGGGACAGGGCCCTACAATGAGCAGTTCTTC
- | TRBD1 | TRBJ2-2 | TRBV11-2 | CASSPLRQGANTGELFF | TGTGCCAGCAGCCCCCTAAGACAGGGGGCGAACACCGGGGAGCTGTTTTTT
- | - | TRBJ2-5 | TRBV5-1 | CASSLGPIQETQYF | TGCGCCAGCAGCCTTGGGCCGATTCAAGAGACCCAGTACTTC
- | TRBD1 | TRBJ1-2 | TRBV10-3 | CAISAYRGDYGYTF | TGTGCCATCAGTGCGTACAGGGGAGACTATGGCTACACCTTC
few | - | TRBJ2-3 | TRBV11-1 | CASSLFRVSGPRRSTASTDTQYF | TGTGCCAGCAGCTTATTCCGGGTTTCGGGACCACGTAGGAGTACGGCTTCCACAGATACGCAGTATTTT
once | - | TRBJ1-5 | TRBV2 | CASSEASEYQPQHF | TGTGCCAGCAGTGAAGCCTCGGAGTATCAGCCCCAGCATTTT
- | TRBD2 | TRBJ2-1 | TRBV20-1 | CSARDTSGNEQFF | TGCAGTGCTAGAGATACTAGCGGCAATGAGCAGTTCTTC
few | - | TRBJ1-2 | TRBV11-2 | CASSTQRGAVGYTF | TGTGCCAGCAGCACCCAAAGGGGGGCAGTTGGCTACACCTTC
- | TRBD1 | TRBJ2-5 | TRBV19 | CASKDRNQETQYF | TGTGCCAGCAAGGACAGGAATCAAGAGACCCAGTACTTC
few | - | TRBJ2-3 | TRBV28 | CASLRADTQYF | TGTGCCAGTTTAAGGGCAGATACGCAGTATTTT
few | TRBD2 | TRBJ2-1 | TRBV7-9 | CASRIGLAGRDEQFF | TGTGCCAGCAGAATAGGGCTAGCGGGTCGGGATGAGCAGTTCTTC
few | TRBD2 | TRBJ2-7 | TRBV4-3 | CASSQVSGRLIREQYF | TGCGCCAGCAGCCAAGTAAGCGGGAGGTTAATCCGCGAGCAGTACTTC
- | - | TRBJ1-1 | TRBV7-2 | CASSGGGQGLNTEAFF | TGTGCCAGCAGCGGGGGTGGGCAGGGACTGAACACTGAAGCTTTCTTT